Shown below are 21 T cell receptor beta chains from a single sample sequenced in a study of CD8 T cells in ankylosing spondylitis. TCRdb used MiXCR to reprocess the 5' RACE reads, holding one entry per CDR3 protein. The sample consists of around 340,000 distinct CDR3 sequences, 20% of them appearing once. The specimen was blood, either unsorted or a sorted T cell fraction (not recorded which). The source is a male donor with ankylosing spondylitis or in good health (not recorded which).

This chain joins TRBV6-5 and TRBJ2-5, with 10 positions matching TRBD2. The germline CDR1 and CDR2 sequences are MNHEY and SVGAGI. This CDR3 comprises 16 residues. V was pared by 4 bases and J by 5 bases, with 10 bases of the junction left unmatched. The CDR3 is CASSSPTAGGWETQYF. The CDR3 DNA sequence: TGTGCCAGCAGTTCCCCCACAGCGGGGGGGTGGGAGACCCAGTACTTC.

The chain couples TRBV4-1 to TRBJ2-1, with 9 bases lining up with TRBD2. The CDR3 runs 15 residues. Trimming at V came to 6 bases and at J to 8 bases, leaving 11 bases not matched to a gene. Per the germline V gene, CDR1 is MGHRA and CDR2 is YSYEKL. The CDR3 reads CASSLRGGGGDEQFF. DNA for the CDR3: TGCGCCAGCAGTCTGCGGGGGGGCGGCGGCGATGAGCAGTTCTTC.

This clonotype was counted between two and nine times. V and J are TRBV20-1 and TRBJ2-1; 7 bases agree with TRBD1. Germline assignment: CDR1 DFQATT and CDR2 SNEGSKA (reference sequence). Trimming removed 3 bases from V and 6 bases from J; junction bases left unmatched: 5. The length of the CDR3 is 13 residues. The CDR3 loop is CSASYGQANEQFF. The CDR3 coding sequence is TGCAGTGCTAGTTACGGACAGGCCAATGAGCAGTTCTTC.

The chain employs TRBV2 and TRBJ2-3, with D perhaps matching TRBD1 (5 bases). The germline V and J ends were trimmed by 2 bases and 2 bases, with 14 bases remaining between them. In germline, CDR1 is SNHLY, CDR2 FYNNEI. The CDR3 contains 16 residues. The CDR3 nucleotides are TGTGCCAGCAGTGAACTGTCTGGGGCCTTCACAGATACGCAGTATTTT. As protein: CASSELSGAFTDTQYF.

The CDR3 is CAWKGAGELFF. The CDR3 DNA is TGTGCCTGGAAGGGGGCCGGGGAGCTGTTTTTT. This chain links TRBV30 with TRBJ2-2; TRBD1 might be the D (6 bases). V was trimmed by 4 bases and J by 6 bases, leaving 6 bases between them. Per germline, CDR1 GTSNPN and CDR2 SVGIG (reference sequence). The CDR3 is 11 residues long.

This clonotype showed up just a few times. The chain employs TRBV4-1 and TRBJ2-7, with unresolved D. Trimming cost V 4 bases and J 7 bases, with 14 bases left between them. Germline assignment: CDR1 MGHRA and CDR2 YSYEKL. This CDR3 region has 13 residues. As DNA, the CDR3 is TGCGCCAGCAGCCGTCAAGGGAACGGTGAGCAGTACTTC. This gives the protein CASSRQGNGEQYF.

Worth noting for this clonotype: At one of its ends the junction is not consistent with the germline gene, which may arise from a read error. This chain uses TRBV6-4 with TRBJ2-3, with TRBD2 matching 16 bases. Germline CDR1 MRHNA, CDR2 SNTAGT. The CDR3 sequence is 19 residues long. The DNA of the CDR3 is TGTACCAGCACCCCGTCACCGGGACTAGCGGGGGGGCCGACAGATACGCAGTATTTT. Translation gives CTSTPSPGLAGGPTDTQYF.

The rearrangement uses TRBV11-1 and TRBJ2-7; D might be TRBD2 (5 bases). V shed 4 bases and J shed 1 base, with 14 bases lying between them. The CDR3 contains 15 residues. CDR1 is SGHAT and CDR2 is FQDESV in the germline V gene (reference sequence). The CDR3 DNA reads TGTGCCAGCAGCTCGGACTCCCCGCGGTCCTACGAGCAGTACTTC. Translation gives CASSSDSPRSYEQYF.

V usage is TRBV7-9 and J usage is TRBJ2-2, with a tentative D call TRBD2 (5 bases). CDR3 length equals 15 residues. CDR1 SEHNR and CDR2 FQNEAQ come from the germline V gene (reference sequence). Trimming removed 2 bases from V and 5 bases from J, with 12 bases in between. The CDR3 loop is CASSLKGEATGELFF. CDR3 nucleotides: TGTGCCAGCAGCTTAAAGGGAGAAGCTACCGGGGAGCTGTTTTTT.

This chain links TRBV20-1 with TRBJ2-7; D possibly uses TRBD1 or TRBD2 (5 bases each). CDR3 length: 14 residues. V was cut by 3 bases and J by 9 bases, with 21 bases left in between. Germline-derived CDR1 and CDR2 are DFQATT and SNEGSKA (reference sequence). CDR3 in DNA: TGCAGTGCTAGTCCGGGACCTACTAGAGAGGTGCAGTACTTC. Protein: CSASPGPTREVQYF.

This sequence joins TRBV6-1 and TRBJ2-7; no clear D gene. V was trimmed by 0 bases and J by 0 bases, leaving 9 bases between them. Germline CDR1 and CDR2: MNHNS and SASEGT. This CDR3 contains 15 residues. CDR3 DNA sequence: TGTGCCAGCAGTGAAGCGGGTGATTCCTCCTACGAGCAGTACTTC. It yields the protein CASSEAGDSSYEQYF.

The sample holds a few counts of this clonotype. The CDR3 nucleotides read TGCAGCGTTGACGGGACAGGGGGAACCTACGAGCAGTACTTC. This translates into CSVDGTGGTYEQYF. The V gene is TRBV29-1, the J gene TRBJ2-7; 11 positions agree with TRBD1. This CDR3 comprises 14 residues. V lost 3 bases to trimming and J lost 2 bases; unmatched junction nucleotides: 3. CDR1 and CDR2 (germline): SQVTM, ANQGSEA.

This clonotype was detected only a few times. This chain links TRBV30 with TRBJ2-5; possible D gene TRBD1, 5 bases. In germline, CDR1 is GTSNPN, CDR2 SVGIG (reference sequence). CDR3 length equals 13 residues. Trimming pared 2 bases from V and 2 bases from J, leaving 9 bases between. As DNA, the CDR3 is TGTGCCTGGAGTCCAGGGAATCAAGAGACCCAGTACTTC. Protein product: CAWSPGNQETQYF.

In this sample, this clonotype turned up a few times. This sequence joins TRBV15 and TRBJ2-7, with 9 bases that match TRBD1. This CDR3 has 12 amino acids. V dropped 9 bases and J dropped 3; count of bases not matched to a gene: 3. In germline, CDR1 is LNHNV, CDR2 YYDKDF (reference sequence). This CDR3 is CATGQGVYEQYF. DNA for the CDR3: TGTGCCACGGGACAGGGAGTCTACGAGCAGTACTTC.

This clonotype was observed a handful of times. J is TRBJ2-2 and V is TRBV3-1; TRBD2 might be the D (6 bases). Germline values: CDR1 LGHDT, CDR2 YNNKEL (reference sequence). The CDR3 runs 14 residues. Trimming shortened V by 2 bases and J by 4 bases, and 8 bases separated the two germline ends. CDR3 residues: CASSQSGGTGELFF. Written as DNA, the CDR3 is TGTGCCAGCAGCCAATCCGGGGGCACCGGGGAGCTGTTTTTT.

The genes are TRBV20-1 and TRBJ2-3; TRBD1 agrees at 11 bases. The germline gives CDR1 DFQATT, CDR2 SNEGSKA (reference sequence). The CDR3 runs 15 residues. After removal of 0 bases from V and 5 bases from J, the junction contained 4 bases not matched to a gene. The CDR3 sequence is CSARDRDRGGDTQYF. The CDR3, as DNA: TGCAGTGCTAGAGACCGGGACAGGGGGGGAGATACGCAGTATTTT.

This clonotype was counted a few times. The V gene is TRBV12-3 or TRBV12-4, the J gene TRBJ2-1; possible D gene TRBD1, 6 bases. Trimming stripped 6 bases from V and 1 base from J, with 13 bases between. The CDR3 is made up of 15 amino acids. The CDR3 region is CASRLQGGSYNEQFF. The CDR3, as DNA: TGTGCCAGCAGACTACAGGGTGGGTCCTACAATGAGCAGTTCTTC.

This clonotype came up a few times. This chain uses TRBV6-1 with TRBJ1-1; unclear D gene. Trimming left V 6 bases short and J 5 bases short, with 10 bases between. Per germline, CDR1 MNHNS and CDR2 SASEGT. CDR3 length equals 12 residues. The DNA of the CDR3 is TGTGCCAGCAGCCAGGCAGGAACTGAAGCTTTCTTT. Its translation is CASSQAGTEAFF.

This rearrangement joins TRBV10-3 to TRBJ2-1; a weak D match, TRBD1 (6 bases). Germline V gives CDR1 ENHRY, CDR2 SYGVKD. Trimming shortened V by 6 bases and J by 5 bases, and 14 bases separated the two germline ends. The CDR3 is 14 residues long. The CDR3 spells CAISSGHTNNEQFF. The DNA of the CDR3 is TGTGCCATCAGCTCGGGACACACGAACAATGAGCAGTTCTTC.

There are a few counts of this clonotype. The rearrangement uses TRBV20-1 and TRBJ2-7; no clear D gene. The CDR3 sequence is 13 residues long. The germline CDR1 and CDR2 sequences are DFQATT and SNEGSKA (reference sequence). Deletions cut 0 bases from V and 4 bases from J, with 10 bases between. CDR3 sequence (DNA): TGCAGTGCTAGAGATCGTCGAGGATACGAGCAGTACTTC. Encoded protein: CSARDRRGYEQYF.

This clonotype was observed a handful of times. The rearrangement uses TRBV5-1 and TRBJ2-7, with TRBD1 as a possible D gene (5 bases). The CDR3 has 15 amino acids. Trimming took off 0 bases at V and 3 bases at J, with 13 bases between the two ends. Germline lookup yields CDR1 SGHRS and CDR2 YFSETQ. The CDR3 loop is CASSLDPGPYYEQYF. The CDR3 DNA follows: TGCGCCAGCAGCTTGGATCCAGGGCCCTACTACGAGCAGTACTTC.